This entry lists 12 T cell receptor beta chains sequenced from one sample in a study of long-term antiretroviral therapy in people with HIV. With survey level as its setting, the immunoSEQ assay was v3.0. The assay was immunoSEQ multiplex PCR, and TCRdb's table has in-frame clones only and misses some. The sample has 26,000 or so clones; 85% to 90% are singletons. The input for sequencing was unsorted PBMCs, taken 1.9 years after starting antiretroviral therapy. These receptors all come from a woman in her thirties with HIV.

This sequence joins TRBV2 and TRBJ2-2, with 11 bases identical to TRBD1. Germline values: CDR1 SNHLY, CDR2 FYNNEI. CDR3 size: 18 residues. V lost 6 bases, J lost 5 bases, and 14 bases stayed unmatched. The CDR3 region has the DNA TGTGCCAGCAGGACAGAGTTTACCGGGACAGGGGGAACCGGGGAGCTGTTTTTT. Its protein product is CASRTEFTGTGGTGELFF.

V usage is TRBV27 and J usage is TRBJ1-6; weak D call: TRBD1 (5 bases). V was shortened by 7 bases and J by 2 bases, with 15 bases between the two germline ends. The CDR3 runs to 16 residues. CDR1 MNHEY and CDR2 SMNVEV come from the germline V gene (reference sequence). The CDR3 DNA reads TGTGCCAGCAATAAAGGGGACGCTGCCTATAATTCACCCCTCCACTTT. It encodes CASNKGDAAYNSPLHF.

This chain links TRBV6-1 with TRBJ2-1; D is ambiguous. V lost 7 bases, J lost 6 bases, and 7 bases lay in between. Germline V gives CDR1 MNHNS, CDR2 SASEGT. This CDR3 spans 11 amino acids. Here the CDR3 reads CASTPSNEQFF. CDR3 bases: TGTGCCAGCACTCCCAGCAATGAGCAGTTCTTC.

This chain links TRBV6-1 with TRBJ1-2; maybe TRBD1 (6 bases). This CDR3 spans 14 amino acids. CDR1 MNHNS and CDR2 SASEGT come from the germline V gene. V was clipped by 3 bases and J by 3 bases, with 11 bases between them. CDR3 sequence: CASSDASGDYGYTF. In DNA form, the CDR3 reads TGTGCCAGCAGTGACGCCTCAGGGGACTATGGCTACACCTTC.

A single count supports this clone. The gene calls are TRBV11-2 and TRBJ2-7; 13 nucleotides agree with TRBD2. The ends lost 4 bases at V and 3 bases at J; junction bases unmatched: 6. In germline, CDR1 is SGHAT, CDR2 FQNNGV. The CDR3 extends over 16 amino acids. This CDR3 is CASSSPRTSGGYEQYF. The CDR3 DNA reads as TGTGCCAGCAGCTCCCCCCGGACTAGCGGGGGCTACGAGCAGTACTTC.

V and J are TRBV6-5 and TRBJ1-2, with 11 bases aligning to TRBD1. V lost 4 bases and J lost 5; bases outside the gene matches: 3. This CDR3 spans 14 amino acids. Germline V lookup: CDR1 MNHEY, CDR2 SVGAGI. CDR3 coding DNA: TGTGCCAGCAGTTTCGGGACAGGGGGGTATGGCTACACCTTC. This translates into CASSFGTGGYGYTF.

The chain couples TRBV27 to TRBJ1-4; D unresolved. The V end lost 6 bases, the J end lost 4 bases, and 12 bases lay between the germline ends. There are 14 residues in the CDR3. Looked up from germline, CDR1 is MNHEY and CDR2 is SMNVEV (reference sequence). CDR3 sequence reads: CASSRDLGNEKLFF. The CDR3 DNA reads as TGTGCCAGCAGCCGAGACTTGGGTAATGAAAAACTGTTTTTT.

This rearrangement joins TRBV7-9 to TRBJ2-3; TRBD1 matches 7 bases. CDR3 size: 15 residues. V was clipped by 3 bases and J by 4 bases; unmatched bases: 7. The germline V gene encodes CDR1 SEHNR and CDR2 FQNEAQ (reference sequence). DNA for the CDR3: TGTGCCAGCAGCTTGGGACAGCAGACGGCAGATACGCAGTATTTT. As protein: CASSLGQQTADTQYF.

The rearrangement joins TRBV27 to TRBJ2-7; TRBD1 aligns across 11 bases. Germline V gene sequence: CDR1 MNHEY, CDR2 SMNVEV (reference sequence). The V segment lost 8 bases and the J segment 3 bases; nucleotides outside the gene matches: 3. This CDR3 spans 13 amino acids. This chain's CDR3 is CASGGTGGYEQYF. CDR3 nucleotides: TGTGCCAGCGGGGGGACAGGGGGCTACGAGCAGTACTTC.

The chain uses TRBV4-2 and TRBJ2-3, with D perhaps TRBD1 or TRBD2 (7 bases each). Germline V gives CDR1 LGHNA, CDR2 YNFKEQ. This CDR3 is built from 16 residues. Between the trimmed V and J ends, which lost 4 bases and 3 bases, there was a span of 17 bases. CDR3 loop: CASSPSGGGLTDTQYF. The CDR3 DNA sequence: TGTGCCAGCAGCCCTAGCGGAGGGGGCTTGACAGATACGCAGTATTTT.

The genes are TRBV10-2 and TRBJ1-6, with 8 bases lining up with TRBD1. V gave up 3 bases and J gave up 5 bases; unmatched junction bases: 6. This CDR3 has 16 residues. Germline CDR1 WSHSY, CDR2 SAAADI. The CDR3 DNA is TGCGCCAGCAGTGATTGGGACAGGCCCAATAATTCACCCCTCCACTTT. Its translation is CASSDWDRPNNSPLHF.

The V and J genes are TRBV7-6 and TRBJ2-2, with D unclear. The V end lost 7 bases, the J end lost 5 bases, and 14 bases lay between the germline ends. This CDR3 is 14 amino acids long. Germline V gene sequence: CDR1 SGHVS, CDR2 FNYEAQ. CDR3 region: CASTRRARTGELFF. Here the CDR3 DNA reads TGTGCCAGCACTCGAAGGGCGAGAACCGGGGAGCTGTTTTTT.